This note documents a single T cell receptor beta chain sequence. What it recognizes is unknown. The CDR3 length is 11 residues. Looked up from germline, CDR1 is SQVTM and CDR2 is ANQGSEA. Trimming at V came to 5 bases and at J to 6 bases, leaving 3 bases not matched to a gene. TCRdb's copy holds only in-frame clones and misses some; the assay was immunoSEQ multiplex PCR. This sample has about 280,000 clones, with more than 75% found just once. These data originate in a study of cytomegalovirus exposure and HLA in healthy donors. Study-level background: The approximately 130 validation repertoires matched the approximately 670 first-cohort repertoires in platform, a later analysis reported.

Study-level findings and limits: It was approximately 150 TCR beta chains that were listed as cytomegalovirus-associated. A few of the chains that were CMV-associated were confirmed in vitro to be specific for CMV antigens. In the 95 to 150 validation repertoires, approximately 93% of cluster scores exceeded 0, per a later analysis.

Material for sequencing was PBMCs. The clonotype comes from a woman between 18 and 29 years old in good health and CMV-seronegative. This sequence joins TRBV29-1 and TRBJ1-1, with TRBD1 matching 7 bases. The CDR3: CSVKGASEAFF. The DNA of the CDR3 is TGCAGCGTTAAGGGGGCCTCTGAAGCTTTCTTT.